This T cell receptor beta chain was sequenced during a study of T cell responses to AZD1222 COVID-19 vaccine. Overall study findings and caveats: Clonal diversity may have been underestimated, and the donors were mostly white British, with more females than males. Vaccination with two AZD1222 doses was followed by a rise in Spike-specific TCR breadth and depth. There were vaccine-associated CD4 TCRs across spike, dominant at 160-218 and 743-854. Regions left unmutated in variants are reportedly the target of nearly half of spike-specific TCRs.

Clones were sequenced by immunoSEQ multiplex PCR, and TCRdb holds only the in-frame ones, with some missing. The sample consists of approximately 80,000 clones, around 90% of them appearing once. Comments on this clone: Its antigen is unknown.

The CDR3 has 15 amino acids. Trimming took off 2 bases at V and 3 bases at J, with 11 bases between the two ends. Germline values: CDR1 SGHKS, CDR2 YYEKEE (reference sequence). The V and J genes are TRBV5-5 and TRBJ1-4, with TRBD1 as a possible D gene (6 bases). The TCR was taken from an adult in good health. Sequencing used peripheral blood, obtained on day 0 of AZD1222 vaccination. CDR3: CASSFVGQSNEKLFF. As DNA, the CDR3 is TGTGCCAGCAGCTTTGTGGGACAATCTAATGAAAAACTGTTTTTT.